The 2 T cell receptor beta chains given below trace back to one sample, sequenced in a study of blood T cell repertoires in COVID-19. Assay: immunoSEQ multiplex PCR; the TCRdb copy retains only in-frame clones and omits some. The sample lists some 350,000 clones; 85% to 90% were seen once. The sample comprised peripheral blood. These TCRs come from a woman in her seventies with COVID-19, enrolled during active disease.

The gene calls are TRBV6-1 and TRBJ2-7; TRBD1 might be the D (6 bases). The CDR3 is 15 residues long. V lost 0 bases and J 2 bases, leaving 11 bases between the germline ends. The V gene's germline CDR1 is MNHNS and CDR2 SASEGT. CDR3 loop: CASSEAVDSPYEQYF. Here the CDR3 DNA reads TGTGCCAGCAGTGAAGCCGTGGACAGCCCCTACGAGCAGTACTTC.

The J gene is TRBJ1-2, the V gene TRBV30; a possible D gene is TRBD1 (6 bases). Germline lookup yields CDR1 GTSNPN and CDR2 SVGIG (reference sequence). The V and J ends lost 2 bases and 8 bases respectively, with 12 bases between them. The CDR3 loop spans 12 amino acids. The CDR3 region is CAWSTRTDGYTF. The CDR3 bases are TGTGCCTGGAGTACTAGGACAGACGGCTACACCTTC.